The entry that follows covers one TCR beta chain sequence. The antigen is undetermined. The sample belongs to a study of OX40 agonist ivuxolimab in advanced cancers. Study background: Those treated in dose escalation had hepatocellular carcinoma, melanoma, renal cell cancer or head and neck cancer. Study outcomes and limitations: Near-lowest levels of clonal expansion characterized partial responders at 0.1-3.0 mg/kg.

Method: immunoSEQ multiplex PCR; TCRdb's copy keeps in-frame clones and lacks some. Of tens of thousands of clones in the sample, around nine tenths were seen once. This sample comprised CD4+ or CD8+ T cells sorted from blood, obtained in a trial of the OX40 agonist ivuxolimab. The receptor was isolated from an adult with an advanced solid tumor such as melanoma, head and neck, liver or kidney cancer.

For the CDR3, the DNA is TGCGCCAGCAGCCAAAAAACAGGAACAGGGACCTACAATGAGCAGTTCTTC. This codes for CASSQKTGTGTYNEQFF. V usage is TRBV4-1 and J usage is TRBJ2-1, with D perhaps TRBD1 (6 bases). The germline V and J ends were trimmed by 2 bases and 2 bases, with 16 bases remaining between them. CDR3 length: 17 residues. From germline, CDR1 is MGHRA and CDR2 YSYEKL.